This TCR beta chain was retrieved from a study of OX40 agonist ivuxolimab in advanced cancers. Here immunoSEQ multiplex PCR was the method, and the copy in TCRdb shows in-frame clones only, minus some. Of approximately 76,000 clones listed, approximately 89% are singletons. Notes on this clone: Its antigen is not known.

The CDR3 runs to 16 residues. Study conclusions and caveats: The average count of expanded clones was higher among CD8+ T cells than among CD4+.

V and J are TRBV21-1 and TRBJ2-1; the DNA was not compared with TRBD1, the D call given in the table. TRBV21-1 is given as a pseudogene. Sequenced material: CD4+ or CD8+ T cells sorted from blood, taken in a trial of the OX40 agonist ivuxolimab. The sequence derives from an adult with an advanced solid tumor such as melanoma, head and neck, liver or kidney cancer. As DNA, the CDR3 is TGTGCCAGCAGCAAACGGAGGCACAGGGACCTCAATGAGCAGTTCTTC. Translation: CASSKRRHRDLNEQFF.